A single sample gave rise to the 17 T cell receptor beta chains below, sequenced in a study of cytomegalovirus exposure and HLA in healthy donors. It was with 60 Vbeta and 13 Jbeta primers that the PCR ran. Only in-frame clones appear in the TCRdb table, and some are missing; sequencing was by immunoSEQ multiplex PCR. Of 200,000 to 250,000 clones listed, 80% to 90% are singletons. Sequencing input: PBMCs. The source is a young man in good health and CMV-seronegative.

CDR3 coding DNA: TGTGCCAGCAGTTCTCTAGCGGGGGGGCGCAATGAGCAGTTCTTC. Translation gives CASSSLAGGRNEQFF. This chain joins TRBV6-5 and TRBJ2-1; TRBD2 matches at 12 bases. The V and J ends lost 4 bases and 6 bases, in that order; junction bases with no gene match: 4. Germline V gene data show CDR1 as MNHEY and CDR2 as SVGAGI. CDR3 length: 15 residues.

This clone occurred once. The rearrangement uses TRBV28 and TRBJ1-5, with D hard to call. V shed 4 bases and J shed 11 bases, with 12 bases lying between them. The germline CDR1 and CDR2 sequences are MDHEN and SYDVKM. The CDR3 extends over 12 amino acids. The CDR3 region is CASSSGNGAQHF. The CDR3 DNA follows: TGTGCCAGCAGTTCGGGGAACGGGGCCCAGCATTTT.

The genes are TRBV20-1 and TRBJ1-3; no clear D gene. Between the trimmed V and J ends, which lost 1 base and 10 bases, there was a span of 5 bases. The CDR3 sequence is 10 residues long. Germline V lookup: CDR1 DFQATT, CDR2 SNEGSKA (reference sequence). The CDR3, as DNA: TGCAGTGCTAGAGCAAATACCATATATTTT. As protein: CSARANTIYF.

This clone occurred once. V and J are TRBV28 and TRBJ1-5; the D gene is possibly TRBD1 (6 bases). Per the germline V gene, CDR1 is MDHEN and CDR2 is SYDVKM. The CDR3 covers 14 residues. V shed 5 bases and J shed 7 bases, with 15 bases lying between them. This CDR3 is CASSHLTGGQPQHF. For the CDR3, the DNA is TGTGCCAGCAGTCACCTGACAGGCGGACAGCCCCAGCATTTT.

This clone was detected a few times. The chain uses TRBV9 and TRBJ2-1; 9 nucleotides line up with TRBD2. The germline gives CDR1 SGDLS, CDR2 YYNGEE. Germline trimming cut 0 bases from V and 4 bases from J; bases unmatched to any gene: 5. This CDR3 has 16 residues. DNA of the CDR3: TGTGCCAGCAGCGTAGCCCTTAGCGGGGGTTACAATGAGCAGTTCTTC. This gives the protein CASSVALSGGYNEQFF.

V is TRBV19 and J is TRBJ1-1; D not resolved. CDR1 is LNHDA, CDR2 SQIVND, per germline (reference sequence). V dropped 6 bases and J dropped 8 bases, with 7 bases sitting between them. CDR3 length: 10 residues. The CDR3 region is CASRGREAFF. CDR3 sequence (DNA): TGTGCCAGTAGGGGCAGAGAAGCTTTCTTT.

With respect to this clone: The same CDR3 arises from other DNA sequences in this sample as well. The V gene is TRBV28, the J gene TRBJ1-5, with D hard to call. V dropped 3 bases and J dropped 0 bases, with 6 bases sitting between them. The CDR3 runs to 14 residues. Germline lookup yields CDR1 MDHEN and CDR2 SYDVKM. The CDR3 sequence: CASSLAGSNQPQHF. DNA for the CDR3: TGTGCCAGCAGTTTGGCGGGTAGCAATCAGCCCCAGCATTTT.

Here the CDR3 reads CASSLGVTGGYEQYF. CDR3 sequence (DNA): TGTGCCAGCAGTTTGGGGGTAACAGGGGGCTACGAGCAGTACTTC. This chain connects TRBV28 to TRBJ2-7, with 8 bases fitting TRBD1. From germline, CDR1 is MDHEN and CDR2 SYDVKM. The CDR3 spans 15 residues. Trimming took 3 bases from V and 3 from J; bases not matched to a gene: 7. The full variable domain, in which reference TRBV28 and TRBJ2-7 provide the parts outside the CDR3, is DVKVTQSSRYLVKRTGEKVFLECVQDMDHENMFWYRQDPGLGLRLIYFSYDVKMKEKGDIPEGYSVSREKKERFSLILESASTNQTSMYLCASSLGVTGGYEQYFGPGTRLTVT.

V gene TRBV28 combines with J gene TRBJ1-5; 8 bases fit TRBD1. Losses at the gene ends were 9 bases for V and 3 bases for J; bases not matched to a gene: 7. The CDR3 covers 14 residues. Germline V gives CDR1 MDHEN, CDR2 SYDVKM. The CDR3 DNA reads as TGTGCCAGTCGTAGGGACAGGCCCAATCAGCCCCAGCATTTT. Its translation: CASRRDRPNQPQHF. The variable domain in full, completed from reference TRBV28 and TRBJ1-5, reads DVKVTQSSRYLVKRTGEKVFLECVQDMDHENMFWYRQDPGLGLRLIYFSYDVKMKEKGDIPEGYSVSREKKERFSLILESASTNQTSMYLCASRRDRPNQPQHFGDGTRLSIL.

The table lists this clone with a few counts. The V and J genes are TRBV20-1 and TRBJ2-7, with D uncertain. The CDR3 is 11 amino acids. Germline V lookup: CDR1 DFQATT, CDR2 SNEGSKA (reference sequence). Trimming cost V 6 bases and J 2 bases, with 8 bases left between them. CDR3 amino acids: CSASTPYEQYF. In nucleotides, the CDR3 is TGCAGTGCCTCGACACCCTACGAGCAGTACTTC.

The chain combines TRBV5-1 with TRBJ2-3; no clear D gene. CDR1 SGHRS and CDR2 YFSETQ come from the germline V gene. The CDR3 length is 13 residues. Trimming took 1 base from V and 6 from J, leaving 9 bases between them. The CDR3 sequence: CASSLSEADTQYF. In DNA, the CDR3 is TGCGCCAGCAGCTTGTCCGAGGCGGATACGCAGTATTTT.

The CDR3 bases are TGTGCCAGCAGGGAGGGCATGAAGCCCCAGCATTTT. Translating it yields CASREGMKPQHF. The chain links TRBV2 to TRBJ1-5; no reliable D call. Germline V lookup: CDR1 SNHLY, CDR2 FYNNEI. This CDR3 has 12 residues. Trimming shortened V by 6 bases and J by 8 bases, and 11 bases separated the two germline ends.

The CDR3 DNA reads TGTGCCAGCAGCTCCAAACAGGGATGGGCCGGGGAGCTGTTTTTT. Protein: CASSSKQGWAGELFF. The rearrangement uses TRBV5-4 and TRBJ2-2, with D maybe TRBD1 (6 bases). Trimming removed 3 bases at V and 6 bases at J, with 15 bases between. This CDR3 has 15 amino acids. Germline CDR1 SGHNT, CDR2 YYREEE (reference sequence).

This chain connects TRBV18 to TRBJ1-3; 9 bases align to TRBD1. The V gene end was trimmed by 2 bases and the J gene end by 0 bases; junction bases not matched to a gene: 2. Germline V gene data show CDR1 as KGHSH and CDR2 as LQKENI. The CDR3 totals 16 residues. CDR3: CASSPRQGDSGNTIYF. CDR3 nucleotide sequence: TGTGCCAGCTCACCAAGACAGGGGGACTCTGGAAACACCATATATTTT. Filled out from reference TRBV18 and TRBJ1-3, the complete variable domain reads NAGVMQNPRHLVRRRGQEARLRCSPMKGHSHVYWYRQLPEEGLKFMVYLQKENIIDESGMPKERFSAEFPKEGPSILRIQQVVRGDSAAYFCASSPRQGDSGNTIYFGEGSWLTVV.

This clone was detected only once. The J gene is TRBJ2-7, the V gene TRBV7-9; D gene ambiguous. The V gene's germline CDR1 is SEHNR and CDR2 FQNEAQ (reference sequence). CDR3 length: 12 residues. V shed 0 bases and J shed 7 bases, with 7 bases lying between them. The CDR3 nucleotides are TGTGCCAGCAGCTTAGCGCGGTGGGAGCAGTACTTC. Its translation is CASSLARWEQYF.

The rearrangement uses TRBV5-6 and TRBJ1-2, with D perhaps matching TRBD1 (5 bases). V lost 2 bases and J lost 7, with 6 bases in between. The CDR3 is made up of 11 amino acids. Germline V gene sequence: CDR1 SGHDT, CDR2 YYEEEE. CDR3 protein: CASSLDSGYTF. CDR3 nucleotides: TGTGCCAGCAGCTTAGACAGTGGCTACACCTTC.

A remark on this clone: One end of the junction is discordant with germline, which a read error may explain. The CDR3 coding sequence is TGTTCCAGCAGCTTAGGTGGGACAGGGGGCAAAGGCTATGGCTACACCTTC. Translating it yields CSSSLGGTGGKGYGYTF. The rearrangement links TRBV7-9 to TRBJ1-2; TRBD1 agrees at 12 bases. Germline V gene sequence: CDR1 SEHNR, CDR2 FQNEAQ (reference sequence). The CDR3 consists of 17 residues.